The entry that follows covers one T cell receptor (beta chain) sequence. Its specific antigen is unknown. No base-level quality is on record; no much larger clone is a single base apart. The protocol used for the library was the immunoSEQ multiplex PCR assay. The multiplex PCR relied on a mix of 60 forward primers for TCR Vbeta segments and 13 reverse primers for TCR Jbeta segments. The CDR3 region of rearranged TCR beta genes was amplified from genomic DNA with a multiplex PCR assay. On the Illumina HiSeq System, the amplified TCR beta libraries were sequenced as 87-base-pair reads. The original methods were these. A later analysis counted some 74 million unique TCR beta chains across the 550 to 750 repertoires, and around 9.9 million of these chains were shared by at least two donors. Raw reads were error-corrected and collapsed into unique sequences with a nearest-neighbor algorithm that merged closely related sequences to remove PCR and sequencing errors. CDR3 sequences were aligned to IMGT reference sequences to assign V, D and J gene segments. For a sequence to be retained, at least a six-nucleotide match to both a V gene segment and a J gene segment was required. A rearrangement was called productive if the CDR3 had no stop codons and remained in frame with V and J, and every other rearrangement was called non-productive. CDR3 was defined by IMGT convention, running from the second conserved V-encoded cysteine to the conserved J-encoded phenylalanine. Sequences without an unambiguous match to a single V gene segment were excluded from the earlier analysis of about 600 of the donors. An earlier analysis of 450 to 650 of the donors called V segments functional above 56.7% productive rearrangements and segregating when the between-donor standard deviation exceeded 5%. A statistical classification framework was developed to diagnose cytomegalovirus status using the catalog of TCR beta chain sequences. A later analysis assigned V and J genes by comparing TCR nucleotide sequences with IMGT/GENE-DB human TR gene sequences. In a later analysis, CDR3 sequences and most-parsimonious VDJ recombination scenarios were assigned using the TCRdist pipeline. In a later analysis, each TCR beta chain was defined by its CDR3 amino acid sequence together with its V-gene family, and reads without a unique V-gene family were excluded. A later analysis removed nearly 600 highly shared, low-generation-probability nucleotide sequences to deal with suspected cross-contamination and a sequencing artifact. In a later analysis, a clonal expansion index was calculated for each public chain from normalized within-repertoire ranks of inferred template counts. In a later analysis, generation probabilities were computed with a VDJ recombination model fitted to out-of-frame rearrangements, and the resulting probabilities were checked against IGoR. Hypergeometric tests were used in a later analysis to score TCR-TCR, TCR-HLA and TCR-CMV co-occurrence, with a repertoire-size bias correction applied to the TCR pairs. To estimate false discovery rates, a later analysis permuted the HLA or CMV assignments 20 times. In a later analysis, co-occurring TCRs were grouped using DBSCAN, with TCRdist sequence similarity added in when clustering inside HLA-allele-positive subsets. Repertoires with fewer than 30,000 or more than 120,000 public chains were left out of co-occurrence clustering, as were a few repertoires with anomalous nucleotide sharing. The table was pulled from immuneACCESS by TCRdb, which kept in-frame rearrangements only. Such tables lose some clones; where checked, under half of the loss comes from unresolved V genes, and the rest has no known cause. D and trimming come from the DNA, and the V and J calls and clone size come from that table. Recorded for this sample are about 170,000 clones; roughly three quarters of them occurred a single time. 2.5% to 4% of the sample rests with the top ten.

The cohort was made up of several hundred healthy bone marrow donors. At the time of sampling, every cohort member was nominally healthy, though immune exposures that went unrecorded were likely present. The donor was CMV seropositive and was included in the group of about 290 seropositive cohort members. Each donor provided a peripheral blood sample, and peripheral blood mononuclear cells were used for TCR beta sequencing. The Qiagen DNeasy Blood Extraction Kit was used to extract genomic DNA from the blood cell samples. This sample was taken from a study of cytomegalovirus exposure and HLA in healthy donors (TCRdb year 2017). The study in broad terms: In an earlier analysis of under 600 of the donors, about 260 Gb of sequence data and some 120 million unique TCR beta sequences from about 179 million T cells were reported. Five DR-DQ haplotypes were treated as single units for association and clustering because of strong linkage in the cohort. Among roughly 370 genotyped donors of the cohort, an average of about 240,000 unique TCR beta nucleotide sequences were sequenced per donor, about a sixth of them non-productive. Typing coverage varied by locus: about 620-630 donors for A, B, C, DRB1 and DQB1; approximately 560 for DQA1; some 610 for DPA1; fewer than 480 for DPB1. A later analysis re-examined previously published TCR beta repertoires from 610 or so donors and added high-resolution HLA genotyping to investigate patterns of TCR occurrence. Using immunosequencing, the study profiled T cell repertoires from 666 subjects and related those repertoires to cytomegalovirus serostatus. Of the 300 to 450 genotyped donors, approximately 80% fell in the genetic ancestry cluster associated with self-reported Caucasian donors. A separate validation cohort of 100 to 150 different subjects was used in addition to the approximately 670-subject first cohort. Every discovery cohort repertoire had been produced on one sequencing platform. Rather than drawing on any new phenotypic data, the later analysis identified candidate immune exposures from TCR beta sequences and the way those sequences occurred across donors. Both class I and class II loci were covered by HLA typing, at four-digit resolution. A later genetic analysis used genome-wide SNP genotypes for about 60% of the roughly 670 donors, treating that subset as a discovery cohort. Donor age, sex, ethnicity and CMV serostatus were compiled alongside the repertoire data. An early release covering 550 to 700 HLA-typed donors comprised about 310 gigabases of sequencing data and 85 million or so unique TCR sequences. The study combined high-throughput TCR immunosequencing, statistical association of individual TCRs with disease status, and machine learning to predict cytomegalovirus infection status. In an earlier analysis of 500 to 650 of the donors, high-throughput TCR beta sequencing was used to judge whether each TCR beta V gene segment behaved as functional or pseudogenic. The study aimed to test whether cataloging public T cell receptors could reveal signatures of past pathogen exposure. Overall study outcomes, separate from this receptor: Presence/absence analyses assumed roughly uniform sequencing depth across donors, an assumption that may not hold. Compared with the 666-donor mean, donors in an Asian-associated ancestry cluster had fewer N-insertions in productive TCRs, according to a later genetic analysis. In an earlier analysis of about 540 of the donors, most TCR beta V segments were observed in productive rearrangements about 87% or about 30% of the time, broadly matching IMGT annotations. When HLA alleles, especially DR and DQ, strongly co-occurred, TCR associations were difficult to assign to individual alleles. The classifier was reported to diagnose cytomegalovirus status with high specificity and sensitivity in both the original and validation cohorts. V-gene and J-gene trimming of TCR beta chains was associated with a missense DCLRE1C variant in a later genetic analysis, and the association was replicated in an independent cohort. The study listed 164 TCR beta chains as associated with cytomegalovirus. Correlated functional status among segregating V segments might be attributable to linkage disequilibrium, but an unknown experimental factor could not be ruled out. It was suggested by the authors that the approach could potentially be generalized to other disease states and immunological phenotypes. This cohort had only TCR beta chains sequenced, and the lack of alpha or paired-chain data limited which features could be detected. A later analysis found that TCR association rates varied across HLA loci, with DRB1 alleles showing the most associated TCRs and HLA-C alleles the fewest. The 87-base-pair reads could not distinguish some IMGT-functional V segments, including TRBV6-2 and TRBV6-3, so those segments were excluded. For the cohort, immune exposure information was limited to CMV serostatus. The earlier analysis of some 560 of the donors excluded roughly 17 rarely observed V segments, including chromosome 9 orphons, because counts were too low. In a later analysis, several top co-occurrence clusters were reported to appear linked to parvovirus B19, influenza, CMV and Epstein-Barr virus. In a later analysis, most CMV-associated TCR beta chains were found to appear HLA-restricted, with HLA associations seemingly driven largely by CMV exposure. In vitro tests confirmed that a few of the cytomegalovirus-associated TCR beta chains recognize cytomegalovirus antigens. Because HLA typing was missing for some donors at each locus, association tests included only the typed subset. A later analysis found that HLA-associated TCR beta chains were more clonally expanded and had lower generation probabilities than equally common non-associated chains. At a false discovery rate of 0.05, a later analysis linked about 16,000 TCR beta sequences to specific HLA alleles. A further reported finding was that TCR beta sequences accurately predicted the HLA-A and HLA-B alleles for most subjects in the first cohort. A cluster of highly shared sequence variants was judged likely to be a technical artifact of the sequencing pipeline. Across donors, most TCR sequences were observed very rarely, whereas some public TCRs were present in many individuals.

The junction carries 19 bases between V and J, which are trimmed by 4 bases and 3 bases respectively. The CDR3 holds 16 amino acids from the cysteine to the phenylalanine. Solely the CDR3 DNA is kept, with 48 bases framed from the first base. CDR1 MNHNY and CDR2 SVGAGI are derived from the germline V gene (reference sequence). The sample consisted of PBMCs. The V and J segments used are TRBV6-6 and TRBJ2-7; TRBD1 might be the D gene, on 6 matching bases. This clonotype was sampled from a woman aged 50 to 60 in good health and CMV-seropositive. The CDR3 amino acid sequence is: CASSFLQGVSNYEQYF. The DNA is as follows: TGTGCCAGCAGTTTTCTACAGGGAGTATCCAACTACGAGCAGTACTTC.